A single sample gave rise to the 23 T cell receptor beta chains below, sequenced in a study of T cell repertoires in cytomegalovirus infection. Their specific antigens are unknown. A single record per CDR3 protein comes from TCRdb applying MiXCR to the reads. This sample has 75,000 to 100,000 distinct CDR3 sequences, with 25% to 35% found just once. Source: CD8+ T cells from cultured PBMCs, taken from culture after CMV antigen stimulation. The source of these receptors is a human donor in good health (CMV status not recorded). Some clones in this sample may be carry-over from other donors' samples.

Details on this clonotype: A much larger clonotype is one base distant, so this may be a read error. The gene calls are TRBV15 and TRBJ2-1; D is possibly TRBD1 (6 bases). The CDR3 is made up of 21 amino acids. In germline, CDR1 is LNHNV, CDR2 YYDKDF (reference sequence). The DNA for the CDR3 is TGTGCCATCAGCAGAGGTTATTTGGTCAGGGGCCCAGAGGGGTTGTATCATGAGCAGTTCTTC. Protein product: CAISRGYLVRGPEGLYHEQFF.

This clonotype was picked up many times. The chain employs TRBV7-2 and TRBJ1-3; no clear D gene. Germline values: CDR1 SGHTA, CDR2 FQGNSA. This CDR3 is built from 15 residues. V lost 1 base to trimming and J lost 2 bases, with 9 bases between them. The CDR3 bases are TGTGCCAGCAGCTTAGAACTTTGGGCTGGAAACACCATATATTTT. Translated: CASSLELWAGNTIYF.

The chain links TRBV19 to TRBJ1-2; D not resolved. Germline CDR1 reads LNHDA; CDR2 reads SQIVND (reference sequence). The CDR3 extends over 15 amino acids. With 7 bases removed from V and 2 bases from J, the gap between germline ends came to 17 bases. CDR3 amino acids: CASTSDTPSNYGYTF. In DNA, the CDR3 is TGTGCCAGTACGAGTGACACTCCCTCGAACTATGGCTACACCTTC.

This clonotype was recorded at least ten times. V usage is TRBV9 and J usage is TRBJ2-7; D unclear. Trimming left V 0 bases short and J 7 bases short, with 17 bases between. The CDR3 length is 15 residues. Germline assignment: CDR1 SGDLS and CDR2 YYNGEE. The DNA for the CDR3 is TGTGCCAGCAGCGTAGGGCCAAGCAATACTGGGGAGCAGTACTTC. Protein: CASSVGPSNTGEQYF.

The genes are TRBV6-5 and TRBJ1-4, with 10 bases identical to TRBD1. Germline V gene data show CDR1 as MNHEY and CDR2 as SVGAGI. The CDR3 has 16 residues. After removal of 5 bases from V and 3 bases from J, the junction contained 6 bases not matched to a gene. CDR3: CASSAGQGVANEKLFF. CDR3 nucleotides: TGTGCCAGCAGTGCCGGACAGGGGGTTGCTAATGAAAAACTGTTTTTT.

This clonotype was seen a handful of times. This chain joins TRBV27 and TRBJ1-1, with D unresolved. V gave up 8 bases and J gave up 0 bases, with 16 bases separating them. Germline V CDR1 and CDR2: MNHEY, SMNVEV (reference sequence). This CDR3 contains 15 residues. The CDR3 is CASASIMGLNTEAFF. CDR3 nucleotide sequence: TGTGCCAGCGCCTCGATAATGGGCTTGAACACTGAAGCTTTCTTT.

This clonotype came up many times. The chain uses TRBV7-2 and TRBJ1-3, with 7 bases identical to TRBD1. Trimming took 3 bases from V and 6 from J; bases not matched to a gene: 14. The CDR3 totals 17 residues. Germline V gene data show CDR1 as SGHTA and CDR2 as FQGNSA. The CDR3 loop reads CASSFIPGGGMENTIYF. In DNA form, the CDR3 reads TGTGCCAGCAGCTTCATCCCAGGGGGTGGAATGGAAAACACCATATATTTT.

This clonotype occurred a few times. The chain combines TRBV4-1 with TRBJ1-2; TRBD1 agrees at 9 bases. Losses at the gene ends were 1 base for V and 0 bases for J; bases not matched to a gene: 6. In germline, CDR1 is MGHRA, CDR2 YSYEKL. The CDR3 spans 17 residues. The CDR3 DNA reads as TGCGCCAGCAGCCAAGTGGCGGGACAGGGAACTAACTATGGCTACACCTTC. It codes for CASSQVAGQGTNYGYTF.

This clonotype was detected ten times or more. This sequence joins TRBV7-9 and TRBJ2-1; 14 bases are a match to TRBD2. Trimming at V came to 4 bases and at J to 0 bases, leaving 5 bases not matched to a gene. CDR1 SEHNR and CDR2 FQNEAQ come from the germline V gene (reference sequence). CDR3 length equals 18 residues. CDR3 region: CASSSTSGGASSYNEQFF. For the CDR3, the DNA is TGTGCCAGCAGCTCGACTAGCGGGGGGGCCAGCTCCTACAATGAGCAGTTCTTC. The full variable domain, with the rest looked up from reference TRBV7-9 and TRBJ2-1, is DTGVSQNPRHKITKRGQNVTFRCDPISEHNRLYWYRQTLGQGPEFLTYFQNEAQLEKSRLLSDRFSAERPKGSFSTLEIQRTEQGDSAMYLCASSSTSGGASSYNEQFFGPGTRLTVL.

The chain links TRBV29-1 to TRBJ1-1; D is undetermined. Germline CDR1 reads SQVTM; CDR2 reads ANQGSEA. The V and J ends lost 4 bases and 11 bases respectively, with 5 bases between them. CDR3 length: 8 residues. The CDR3 region is CSVGGAFF. The CDR3 region has the DNA TGCAGCGTTGGTGGGGCTTTCTTT.

This clonotype was counted a single time. J is TRBJ1-4 and V is TRBV19; D remains unclear. Germline lookup yields CDR1 LNHDA and CDR2 SQIVND (reference sequence). CDR3 size: 15 residues. The V end lost 8 bases, the J end lost 5 bases, and 18 bases lay between the germline ends. The CDR3 loop is CASVPGEGLNEKLFF. As DNA, the CDR3 is TGTGCCAGTGTCCCTGGAGAGGGCCTGAATGAAAAACTGTTTTTT.

The chain couples TRBV19 to TRBJ2-3; no clear D. This CDR3 is 14 amino acids long. Germline CDR1 and CDR2: LNHDA and SQIVND (reference sequence). V lost 3 bases to trimming and J lost 4 bases, with 11 bases between them. The CDR3 DNA reads as TGTGCCAGTAGTATCAAGTCATCAGCAGATACGCAGTATTTT. Protein: CASSIKSSADTQYF.

The rearrangement uses TRBV13 and TRBJ2-7; 7 nucleotides match TRBD1. CDR3 size: 17 residues. Per the germline V gene, CDR1 is PRHDT and CDR2 is FYEKMQ (reference sequence). V shed 6 bases and J 7 bases; nucleotides not matched to a gene: 21. The CDR3 DNA reads TGTGCCAGCAGTCCCAACCCCTCGGACAGGTTCGGCCATGAGCAGTACTTC. Amino acids: CASSPNPSDRFGHEQYF.

DNA of the CDR3: TGCGCCAGCAGCCCCGAATTGTGGGGGGTAGGGAATGAGCAGTTCTTC. Translating gives CASSPELWGVGNEQFF. This sequence joins TRBV4-1 and TRBJ2-1; D possibly corresponds to TRBD2 (6 bases). The CDR3 has 16 residues. V lost 4 bases to trimming and J lost 7 bases, with 20 bases between them. CDR1 MGHRA and CDR2 YSYEKL come from the germline V gene.

The chain employs TRBV27 and TRBJ1-4, with unresolved D. The germline gives CDR1 MNHEY, CDR2 SMNVEV (reference sequence). The CDR3 consists of 16 residues. The germline V and J ends were trimmed by 6 bases and 5 bases, with 19 bases remaining between them. The CDR3 coding sequence is TGTGCCAGCAGAGCTAATGCCGTCGGCCCCAATGAAAAACTGTTTTTT. Protein product: CASRANAVGPNEKLFF.

The CDR3 DNA is TGTGCCAGCGGGACCGACAGGGCTAGGGCTGGAAACACCATATATTTT. Translated: CASGTDRARAGNTIYF. V gene TRBV12-3 or TRBV12-4 combines with J gene TRBJ1-3; 7 bases align to TRBD1. The CDR3 is made up of 16 amino acids. J gave up 2 bases and V 8 bases, and 12 bases lay outside the gene matches.

On this clonotype: A single base separates this from a much larger clone, so it may be a read error. The rearrangement uses TRBV6-6 and TRBJ2-3, with D tentatively TRBD1 or TRBD2 (5 bases each). CDR3 length: 15 amino acids. The germline gives CDR1 MNHNY, CDR2 SVGAGI (reference sequence). V lost 5 bases and J lost 1, with 13 bases in between. CDR3 amino acids: CASSEGTLCTDTQYF. Written as DNA, the CDR3 is TGTGCCAGCAGTGAGGGGACCCTCTGCACAGATACGCAGTATTTT.

The table lists this clonotype with a few counts. The V gene is TRBV7-2, the J gene TRBJ1-1, with 7 bases that match TRBD1. The CDR3 is made up of 14 amino acids. Per the germline V gene, CDR1 is SGHTA and CDR2 is FQGNSA. V lost 5 bases, J lost 1 base, and 4 bases stayed unmatched. The DNA for the CDR3 is TGTGCCAGCAGCCGCGGACAGGCGAACACTGAAGCTTTCTTT. Translation: CASSRGQANTEAFF.

This chain joins TRBV13 and TRBJ1-5, with D hard to call. Per germline, CDR1 PRHDT and CDR2 FYEKMQ (reference sequence). Trimming took 4 bases from V and 0 from J, leaving 10 bases between them. There are 15 residues in the CDR3. CDR3 sequence reads: CASSSTRYSNQPQHF. In nucleotides, the CDR3 is TGTGCCAGCAGCTCCACCCGGTATAGCAATCAGCCCCAGCATTTT.

In its sample, this clonotype was seen a few times. The gene calls are TRBV28 and TRBJ2-1; the D is unclear. The CDR3 consists of 13 residues. Trimming stripped 3 bases from V and 4 bases from J, with 7 bases between. CDR1 and CDR2 (germline): MDHEN, SYDVKM. CDR3 in amino acids: CASSFWDYNEQFF. The DNA of the CDR3 is TGTGCCAGCAGTTTTTGGGATTACAATGAGCAGTTCTTC.

This clonotype was picked up a small number of times. The V and J genes are TRBV5-1 and TRBJ2-3, with 8 bases identical to TRBD1. With 5 bases clipped from V and 0 bases from J, the junction kept 8 bases outside the gene matches. The germline V gene encodes CDR1 SGHRS and CDR2 YFSETQ. This CDR3 contains 16 residues. CDR3 protein: CASRPRDRTSTDTQYF. The CDR3, as DNA: TGCGCCAGCAGGCCGCGGGACAGGACTAGCACAGATACGCAGTATTTT. The entire variable domain, with the rest obtained from reference TRBV5-1 and TRBJ2-3, is as follows: KAGVTQTPRYLIKTRGQQVTLSCSPISGHRSVSWYQQTPGQGLQFLFEYFSETQRNKGNFPGRFSGRQFSNSRSEMNVSTLELGDSALYLCASRPRDRTSTDTQYFGPGTRLTVL.

This clonotype was observed a handful of times. The genes are TRBV4-1 and TRBJ2-4, with TRBD1 as a possible D gene (5 bases). CDR1 is MGHRA, CDR2 YSYEKL, per germline. The CDR3 totals 15 residues. Trimming stripped 1 base from V and 3 bases from J, with 10 bases between. CDR3 loop: CASSQGGHYKNIQYF. CDR3 DNA: TGCGCCAGCAGCCAAGGGGGCCATTACAAAAACATTCAGTACTTC.

V gene TRBV7-2 combines with J gene TRBJ1-2; possibly TRBD1 for D (6 bases). V was clipped by 1 base and J by 0 bases, with 12 bases between them. The CDR3 contains 16 residues. The V gene's germline CDR1 is SGHTA and CDR2 FQGNSA. Here the CDR3 DNA reads TGTGCCAGCAGCTTAGAGGACAGTAATCCTAACTATGGCTACACCTTC. Translated, it gives CASSLEDSNPNYGYTF.